Following are 24 T cell receptor beta chains from one sample sequenced in a study of OX40 agonist ivuxolimab in advanced cancers. Only in-frame clones appear in the TCRdb table, and some are missing; sequencing was by immunoSEQ multiplex PCR. The repertoire consists of around 41,000 clones, with just under 85% occurring once and the leading ten covering 2.5% to 3%. The material sequenced was CD4+ or CD8+ T cells sorted from blood, taken in a trial of the OX40 agonist ivuxolimab. These receptors were obtained from an adult with an advanced solid tumor such as melanoma, head and neck, liver or kidney cancer.

The V and J genes are TRBV18 and TRBJ1-5; D gene uncertain. V shed 6 bases and J shed 1 base, with 7 bases lying between them. The CDR3 has 13 residues. The germline V gene has CDR1 KGHSH and CDR2 LQKENI. The CDR3 sequence: CASSPESNQPQHF. The CDR3 DNA is TGTGCCAGCTCCCCCGAGAGCAATCAGCCCCAGCATTTT.

V gene TRBV11-2 combines with J gene TRBJ2-3; 13 bases fit TRBD2. CDR1 and CDR2 (germline): SGHAT, FQNNGV. The CDR3 length is 15 residues. Losses at the gene ends were 6 bases for V and 3 bases for J; bases not matched to a gene: 3. The CDR3 nucleotides read TGTGCCAGCAGACAACTAGCGGGAGGGACAGATACGCAGTATTTT. Translating it yields CASRQLAGGTDTQYF. Combining the CDR3 with reference TRBV11-2 and TRBJ2-3 gives the whole variable domain EAGVAQSPRYKIIEKRQSVAFWCNPISGHATLYWYQQILGQGPKLLIQFQNNGVVDDSQLPKDRFSAERLKGVDSTLKIQPAKLEDSAVYLCASRQLAGGTDTQYFGPGTRLTVL.

The rearrangement joins TRBV28 to TRBJ2-7; TRBD1 agrees at 9 bases. Germline V CDR1 and CDR2: MDHEN, SYDVKM. The CDR3 consists of 12 residues. The trim removed 4 bases at V and 6 bases at J, leaving 1 base unmatched. The chain's CDR3 is CASSYRGPEQYF. The DNA of the CDR3 is TGTGCCAGCAGTTACAGGGGGCCCGAGCAGTACTTC.

V gene TRBV7-8 combines with J gene TRBJ2-4; TRBD1 matches 7 bases. Per germline, CDR1 SGHVS and CDR2 FQNEAQ. The CDR3 is made up of 14 amino acids. After removal of 5 bases from V and 8 bases from J, the junction contained 9 bases not matched to a gene. CDR3 residues: CASSPGQKGDIQYF. The CDR3 bases are TGTGCCAGCAGCCCGGGACAGAAAGGGGACATTCAGTACTTC.

The gene calls are TRBV21-1 and TRBJ2-1; the D call TRBD2 from the table was never checked on the DNA. TRBV21-1 is assigned pseudogene status. CDR3 length equals 17 residues. The CDR3 reads CARTGTSGSSSYNEQFF. The CDR3 DNA sequence: TGTGCCAGAACCGGGACTAGCGGAAGTAGCTCCTACAATGAGCAGTTCTTC.

This chain links TRBV25-1 with TRBJ2-5, with D perhaps matching TRBD2 (5 bases). Germline loops: CDR1 MGHDK, CDR2 SYGVNS. Between the trimmed V and J ends, which lost 2 bases and 4 bases, there was a span of 11 bases. This CDR3 region has 14 residues. Written as DNA, the CDR3 is TGTGCCAGCAGTGAACGGGGTTTGGGAGAGACCCAGTACTTC. Its protein is CASSERGLGETQYF.

This chain uses TRBV9 with TRBJ1-2; D may be TRBD1 (5 bases). Germline V CDR1 and CDR2: SGDLS, YYNGEE. The CDR3 is 13 amino acids. V was cut by 2 bases and J by 8 bases, with 13 bases left in between. CDR3 nucleotide sequence: TGTGCCAGCAGCGTTTCCGGGGGGAGAGGCTACACCTTC. Its protein is CASSVSGGRGYTF. The variable domain in full, with the rest retrieved from reference TRBV9 and TRBJ1-2, is DSGVTQTPKHLITATGQRVTLRCSPRSGDLSVYWYQQSLDQGLQFLIQYYNGEERAKGNILERFSAQQFPDLHSELNLSSLELGDSALYFCASSVSGGRGYTFGSGTRLTVV.

The chain recombines TRBV11-2 with TRBJ1-5; TRBD1 might be the D (6 bases). V was cut by 5 bases and J by 4 bases, with 21 bases left in between. From germline, CDR1 is SGHAT and CDR2 FQNNGV. The CDR3 extends over 17 amino acids. CDR3 in amino acids: CASSEGLGKRGNQPQHF. CDR3 nucleotides: TGTGCCAGCAGCGAAGGTCTCGGCAAGAGGGGGAATCAGCCCCAGCATTTT.

This chain connects TRBV7-9 to TRBJ2-1, with TRBD1 matching 8 bases. The V and J ends lost 4 bases and 8 bases, in that order; junction bases with no gene match: 7. The germline CDR1 and CDR2 sequences are SEHNR and FQNEAQ (reference sequence). The CDR3 has 14 amino acids. In DNA, the CDR3 is TGTGCCAGCAGCTCGGGACAGGTAAACGATGAGCAGTTCTTC. The encoded protein is CASSSGQVNDEQFF.

The rearrangement links TRBV7-2 to TRBJ1-2; no clear D gene. Trimming removed 2 bases at V and 1 base at J, with 2 bases between. The CDR3 sequence is 12 residues long. Germline loops: CDR1 SGHTA, CDR2 FQGNSA. The CDR3: CASSLSNYGYTF. The CDR3 region has the DNA TGTGCCAGCAGCTTAAGTAACTATGGCTACACCTTC. The entire variable domain, with the rest obtained from reference TRBV7-2 and TRBJ1-2, is as follows: GAGVSQSPSNKVTEKGKDVELRCDPISGHTALYWYRQSLGQGLEFLIYFQGNSAPDKSGLPSDRFSAERTGGSVSTLTIQRTQQEDSAVYLCASSLSNYGYTFGSGTRLTVV.

This chain joins TRBV2 and TRBJ1-2; no clear D. Germline V gene data show CDR1 as SNHLY and CDR2 as FYNNEI. The V and J ends lost 6 bases and 8 bases respectively, with 13 bases between them. This CDR3 is 12 amino acids long. CDR3 coding DNA: TGTGCCAGCAGCCTAGCGGGTCGAGGCTACACCTTC. Protein: CASSLAGRGYTF.

The J gene is TRBJ2-1, the V gene TRBV28; tentatively, D is TRBD2 (6 bases). Trimming left V 6 bases short and J 8 bases short, with 14 bases between. Germline V gene lookup returns CDR1 MDHEN and CDR2 SYDVKM. This CDR3 has 13 amino acids. This chain's CDR3 is CASRTRLVHEQFF. The CDR3, as DNA: TGTGCCAGCAGAACCCGACTAGTGCATGAGCAGTTCTTC.

This clone appeared once. The chain combines TRBV4-2 with TRBJ2-2; D is perhaps TRBD2 (6 bases). This CDR3 region has 15 residues. Germline V CDR1 and CDR2: LGHNA, YNFKEQ. V was cut by 3 bases and J by 1 base, with 9 bases left in between. The CDR3, as DNA: TGTGCCAGCAGCCACGACGGGGGGAACACCGGGGAGCTGTTTTTT. Residues: CASSHDGGNTGELFF.

This clone was recorded only once. The chain couples TRBV28 to TRBJ2-7; TRBD2 aligns across 10 bases. This CDR3 has 15 amino acids. J gave up 0 bases and V 4 bases, and 3 bases lay outside the gene matches. Germline CDR1 is MDHEN and CDR2 is SYDVKM. The DNA for the CDR3 is TGTGCCAGCAGTTCCCCTAGCGGGGGCTCCTACGAGCAGTACTTC. Its translation: CASSSPSGGSYEQYF.

The genes are TRBV7-6 and TRBJ2-3; 8 bases match TRBD2. The CDR3 has 18 residues. Germline assignment: CDR1 SGHVS and CDR2 FNYEAQ. J was trimmed by 1 base and V by 0 bases; bases with no gene match: 9. The CDR3: CASSLAWVGLAGTDTQYF. The CDR3, as DNA: TGTGCCAGCAGCTTAGCGTGGGTTGGACTAGCTGGCACAGATACGCAGTATTTT.

The chain recombines TRBV6-5 with TRBJ1-2; unclear D gene. The germline CDR1 and CDR2 sequences are MNHEY and SVGAGI. CDR3 size: 12 residues. V lost 5 bases and J 5 bases, leaving 9 bases between the germline ends. CDR3 loop: CASSTTAYGYTF. The CDR3 DNA sequence: TGTGCCAGCAGTACAACAGCTTATGGCTACACCTTC.

V and J are TRBV28 and TRBJ2-3; 7 nucleotides line up with TRBD1. The trim removed 4 bases at V and 2 bases at J, leaving 9 bases unmatched. Germline V lookup: CDR1 MDHEN, CDR2 SYDVKM. CDR3 size: 16 residues. The CDR3 nucleotides read TGTGCCAGCAGTTCGAACAGGGGAAGGGACACAGATACGCAGTATTTT. It specifies CASSSNRGRDTDTQYF.

The chain carries TRBV30 and TRBJ2-5; D unresolved. Germline CDR1 is GTSNPN and CDR2 is SVGIG (reference sequence). The CDR3 is 12 amino acids. Trimming took 5 bases from V and 5 from J, leaving 12 bases between them. The CDR3 sequence: CAWGEGIETQYF. As DNA, the CDR3 is TGTGCCTGGGGGGAAGGGATTGAGACCCAGTACTTC.

As regards this clone: Compared with germline, one end of the junction differs, possibly owing to a read error. The chain is built from TRBV30 and TRBJ2-7; maybe TRBD1 (5 bases). The CDR3 length is 15 residues. CDR1 and CDR2 (germline): GTSNPN, SVGIG (reference sequence). As DNA, the CDR3 is TGTGCCTGGAAGAAGGCGGCCCCAGGGTCCTGCGAGCAGTACTTC. This translates into CAWKKAAPGSCEQYF.

The rearrangement joins TRBV28 to TRBJ2-5; D uncertain. The ends were cut back, 3 bases at V and 2 bases at J, with 10 bases in the middle. Germline V gene sequence: CDR1 MDHEN, CDR2 SYDVKM. The CDR3 loop spans 14 amino acids. The CDR3 sequence: CASSLPLRQETQYF. CDR3 nucleotides: TGTGCCAGCAGTTTGCCGTTGAGGCAAGAGACCCAGTACTTC.

This chain joins TRBV5-1 and TRBJ2-7; D not resolved. The V end lost 0 bases, the J end lost 2 bases, and 9 bases lay between the germline ends. Germline loops: CDR1 SGHRS, CDR2 YFSETQ. The CDR3 totals 14 residues. CDR3 in amino acids: CASSLAPETYEQYF. The DNA of the CDR3 is TGCGCCAGCAGCTTGGCCCCGGAAACCTACGAGCAGTACTTC.

The CDR3 here is CASSPGTHRGNQPQHF. CDR3 nucleotide sequence: TGTGCCAGCAGCCCAGGGACCCATCGGGGGAATCAGCCCCAGCATTTT. The rearrangement links TRBV9 to TRBJ1-5; possible D gene TRBD1, 5 bases. Germline CDR1 is SGDLS and CDR2 is YYNGEE. CDR3 length: 16 amino acids. The V gene lost 4 bases and the J gene lost 4 bases, with 18 bases spanning the gap.

The chain has TRBV2 and TRBJ2-6; D gene uncertain. Germline V gene sequence: CDR1 SNHLY, CDR2 FYNNEI. The CDR3 totals 16 residues. Trimming cost V 3 bases and J 0 bases, with 9 bases left between them. The CDR3 region has the DNA TGTGCCAGCAGTGATATGGAATTCTCTGGGGCCAACGTCCTGACTTTC. It encodes CASSDMEFSGANVLTF.

In its sample, this clone was seen once. This chain links TRBV19 with TRBJ1-1; D is perhaps TRBD1 (6 bases). The CDR3 totals 15 residues. CDR1 is LNHDA, CDR2 SQIVND, per germline (reference sequence). Trimming cost V 5 bases and J 4 bases, with 17 bases left between them. This chain's CDR3 is CASSPRDPGATEAFF. In DNA form, the CDR3 reads TGTGCCAGTAGTCCGCGGGACCCAGGGGCCACTGAAGCTTTCTTT.